This entry lists 11 T cell receptor beta chains sequenced from one sample in a study of control samples from healthy donors and cancer patients. TCRdb keeps only in-frame clones here, not all; method: immunoSEQ multiplex PCR. The sample has about 170,000 clones; around 92% are singletons. The specimen was blood. The receptor source for this set is a woman aged 40 to 49 in good health.

V gene TRBV5-4 combines with J gene TRBJ2-3; 7 bases fit TRBD2. CDR1 and CDR2 from the germline V gene are SGHNT and YYREEE (reference sequence). Trimming cost V 1 base and J 2 bases; bases outside gene matches: 7. The CDR3 is made up of 16 amino acids. CDR3 loop: CASSLPQRGPTDTQYF. The CDR3 DNA reads TGTGCCAGCAGCTTGCCCCAGCGGGGTCCCACAGATACGCAGTATTTT.

V gene TRBV6-5 combines with J gene TRBJ1-5; 9 positions agree with TRBD1. The CDR3 totals 14 residues. Per the germline V gene, CDR1 is MNHEY and CDR2 is SVGAGI. The ends lost 2 bases at V and 5 bases at J; junction bases unmatched: 1. The CDR3 DNA sequence: TGTGCCAGCAGTTACAGGACAGGGGATCAGCCCCAGCATTTT. It yields the protein CASSYRTGDQPQHF.

CDR3 sequence (DNA): TGCGCCAGCAGTGAGATAGATGGAAAACTGTTTTTT. Translating it yields CASSEIDGKLFF. This chain links TRBV10-2 with TRBJ1-4, with D unresolved. CDR3 length: 12 residues. Germline V CDR1 and CDR2: WSHSY, SAAADI. Trimming cost V 2 bases and J 10 bases, with 8 bases left between them.

The V and J genes are TRBV19 and TRBJ2-3, with TRBD1 as a possible D gene (5 bases). The germline V gene has CDR1 LNHDA and CDR2 SQIVND (reference sequence). This CDR3 region has 16 residues. Trimming stripped 7 bases from V and 4 bases from J, with 21 bases between. CDR3 residues: CASTSPGSTGADTQYF. CDR3 coding DNA: TGTGCCAGTACCTCACCAGGGTCTACGGGCGCAGATACGCAGTATTTT.

This chain joins TRBV19 and TRBJ1-5, with D hard to call. Germline V gene data show CDR1 as LNHDA and CDR2 as SQIVND (reference sequence). Trimming shortened V by 6 bases and J by 0 bases, and 12 bases separated the two germline ends. This CDR3 region has 15 residues. CDR3 protein: CASRQTVYSNQPQHF. DNA for the CDR3: TGTGCCAGTAGGCAGACGGTTTATAGCAATCAGCCCCAGCATTTT.

The chain joins TRBV18 to TRBJ1-3; TRBD1 matches at 8 bases. V shed 3 bases and J 4 bases; nucleotides not matched to a gene: 5. Germline assignment: CDR1 KGHSH and CDR2 LQKENI. CDR3 size: 15 residues. CDR3 sequence (DNA): TGTGCCAGCTCACCCGCGACAGGGGTCGGAAACACCATATATTTT. This gives the protein CASSPATGVGNTIYF.

The chain joins TRBV6-2 or TRBV6-3 to TRBJ2-5, with D possibly matching TRBD1 (6 bases). V was shortened by 5 bases and J by 2 bases, with 12 bases between the two germline ends. Germline CDR1 is MNHEY and CDR2 is SVGEGT. This CDR3 spans 14 amino acids. CDR3 in DNA: TGTGCCAGCAGTCAATACAGGGTACAAGAGACCCAGTACTTC. Translated: CASSQYRVQETQYF.

The chain employs TRBV24-1 and TRBJ1-2, with D maybe TRBD1 (5 bases). V lost 3 bases and J lost 0, with 7 bases in between. This CDR3 has 14 amino acids. Germline V gene sequence: CDR1 KGHDR, CDR2 SFDVKD. CDR3: CATSDATANYGYTF. The CDR3 nucleotides are TGTGCCACCAGTGATGCGACAGCTAACTATGGCTACACCTTC.

V is TRBV4-1 and J is TRBJ2-7, with 7 bases fitting TRBD1. V dropped 5 bases and J dropped 5; count of bases not matched to a gene: 12. Germline values: CDR1 MGHRA, CDR2 YSYEKL. The CDR3 is made up of 15 amino acids. The DNA of the CDR3 is TGCGCCAGCAGCTCGCCGGGAACAGGGGTGGACGAGCAGTACTTC. This encodes CASSSPGTGVDEQYF.

This rearrangement joins TRBV5-1 to TRBJ1-1, with D uncertain. Germline loops: CDR1 SGHRS, CDR2 YFSETQ. Trimming left V 0 bases short and J 5 bases short, with 8 bases between. This CDR3 is built from 13 residues. The CDR3 nucleotides read TGCGCCAGCAGCTTGGAAAGGGAGACTGAAGCTTTCTTT. This sequence encodes CASSLERETEAFF.

This chain uses TRBV10-3 with TRBJ2-6; perhaps TRBD1 as D (5 bases). The CDR3 sequence is 14 residues long. Trimming pared 6 bases from V and 3 bases from J, leaving 9 bases between. Germline lookup yields CDR1 ENHRY and CDR2 SYGVKD. CDR3 sequence: CAISVRDGANVLTF. In DNA, the CDR3 is TGTGCCATCAGCGTCAGGGATGGGGCCAACGTCCTGACTTTC.